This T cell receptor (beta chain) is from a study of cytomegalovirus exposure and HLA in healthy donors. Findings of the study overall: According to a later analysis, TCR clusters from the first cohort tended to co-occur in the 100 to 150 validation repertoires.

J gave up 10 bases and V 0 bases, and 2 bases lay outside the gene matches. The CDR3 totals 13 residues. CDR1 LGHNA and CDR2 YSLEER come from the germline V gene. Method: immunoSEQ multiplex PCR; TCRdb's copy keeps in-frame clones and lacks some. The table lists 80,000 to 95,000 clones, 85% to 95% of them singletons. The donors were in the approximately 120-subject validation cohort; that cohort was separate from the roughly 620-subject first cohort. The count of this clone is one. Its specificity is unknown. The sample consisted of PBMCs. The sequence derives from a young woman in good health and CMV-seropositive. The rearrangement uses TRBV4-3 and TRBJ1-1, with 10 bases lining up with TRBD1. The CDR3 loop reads CASSQDWDRGAFF. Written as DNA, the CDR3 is TGCGCCAGCAGCCAAGACTGGGACAGGGGAGCTTTCTTT.